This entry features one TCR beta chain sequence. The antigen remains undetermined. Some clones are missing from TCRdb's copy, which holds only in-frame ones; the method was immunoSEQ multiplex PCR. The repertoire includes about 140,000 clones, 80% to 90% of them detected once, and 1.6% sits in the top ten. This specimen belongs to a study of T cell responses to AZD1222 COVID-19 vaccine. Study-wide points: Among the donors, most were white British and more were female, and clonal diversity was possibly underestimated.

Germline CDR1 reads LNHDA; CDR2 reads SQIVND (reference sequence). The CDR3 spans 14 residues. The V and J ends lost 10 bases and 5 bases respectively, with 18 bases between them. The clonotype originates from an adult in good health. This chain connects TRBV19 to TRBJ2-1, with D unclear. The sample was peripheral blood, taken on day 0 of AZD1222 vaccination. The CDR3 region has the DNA TGTGCCACAAAAGACTCATCCCTAAACAATGAGCAGTTCTTC. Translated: CATKDSSLNNEQFF.